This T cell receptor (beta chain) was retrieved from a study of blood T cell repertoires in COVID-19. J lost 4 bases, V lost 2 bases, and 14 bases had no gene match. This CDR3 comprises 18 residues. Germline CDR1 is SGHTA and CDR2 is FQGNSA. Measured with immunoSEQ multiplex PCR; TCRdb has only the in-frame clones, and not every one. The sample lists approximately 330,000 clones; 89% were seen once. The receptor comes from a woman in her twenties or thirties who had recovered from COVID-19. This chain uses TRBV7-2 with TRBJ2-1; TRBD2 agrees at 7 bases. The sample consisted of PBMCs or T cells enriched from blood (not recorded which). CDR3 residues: CASSLKFRGRALYNEQFF. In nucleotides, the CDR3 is TGTGCCAGCAGCTTAAAATTTCGTGGGAGGGCCCTTTACAATGAGCAGTTCTTC.